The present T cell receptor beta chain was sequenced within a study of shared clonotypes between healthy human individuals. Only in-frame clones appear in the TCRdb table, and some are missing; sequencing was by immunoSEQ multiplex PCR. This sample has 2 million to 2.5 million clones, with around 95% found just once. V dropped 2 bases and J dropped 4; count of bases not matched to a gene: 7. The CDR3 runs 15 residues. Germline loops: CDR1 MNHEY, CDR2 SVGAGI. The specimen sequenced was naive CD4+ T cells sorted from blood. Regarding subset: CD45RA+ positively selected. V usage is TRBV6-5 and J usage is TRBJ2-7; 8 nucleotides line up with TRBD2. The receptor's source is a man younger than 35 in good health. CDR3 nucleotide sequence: TGTGCCAGCAGTTACGACCCCAGCGGGAGTTACGAGCAGTACTTC. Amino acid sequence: CASSYDPSGSYEQYF.